The rows below give T cell receptor beta chains drawn from one sample of a study of CD8 T cells in ankylosing spondylitis. One entry per CDR3 protein, called by TCRdb with MiXCR from the 5' RACE reads. Counted here are 250,000 to 300,000 distinct CDR3 sequences, roughly 20% occurring once; the ten biggest clones make up less than 9%. What was sequenced was blood, either unsorted or a sorted T cell fraction (not recorded which). These receptors were taken from a male donor with ankylosing spondylitis or in good health (not recorded which). The CDR3 runs from the conserved cysteine through the conserved F or W. The D gene is left open where the match is weak. The size of a clone is reported for some rows only, either as once, few or many, or as a class for expanded clones.

v_gene	d_gene	abundance	j_gene	CDR3aa	CDR3nt
TRBV12-3/TRBV12-4	NA	NA	TRBJ2-1	CASILSGQGEQFF	TGTGCCAGCATCCTAAGCGGGCAGGGTGAGCAGTTCTTC
TRBV3-1	NA	many	TRBJ1-1	CASSQSYDRFDTEAFF	TGTGCCAGCAGCCAATCCTATGACAGGTTTGACACTGAAGCTTTCTTT
TRBV20-1	NA	many	TRBJ1-1	CSAADPRGAFF	TGCAGTGCTGCGGACCCTAGGGGAGCTTTCTTT
TRBV7-6	TRBD2	NA	TRBJ2-5	CASSLIIAGGPPETQYF	TGTGCCAGCAGCTTAATCATCGCGGGGGGGCCCCCGGAGACCCAGTACTTC
TRBV4-1	TRBD1	once	TRBJ2-3	CASSQLETGVTDTQYF	TGCGCCAGCAGCCAACTCGAGACAGGGGTCACAGATACGCAGTATTTT
TRBV18	TRBD1	few	TRBJ1-6	CASSPGQGYSPLHF	TGTGCCAGCTCACCGGGACAGGGATATTCACCCCTCCACTTT
TRBV12-3/TRBV12-4	NA	many	TRBJ1-6	CASSENSPLHF	TGTGCCAGCAGTGAGAATTCACCCCTCCACTTT
TRBV12-3/TRBV12-4	TRBD2	NA	TRBJ2-1	CASSLKTSGGPRFF	TGTGCCAGCAGTTTAAAGACTAGCGGGGGCCCCAGGTTCTTC
TRBV5-1	NA	few	TRBJ2-3	CASRGPEGFTDTQYF	TGCGCCAGCCGCGGACCAGAGGGCTTCACAGATACGCAGTATTTT
TRBV10-3	NA	few	TRBJ2-1	CAISETNEQFF	TGTGCCATCAGTGAGACGAATGAGCAGTTCTTC
TRBV7-8	NA	NA	TRBJ2-1	CASSPQAQSSYNEQFF	TGTGCCAGCAGCCCCCAAGCCCAGAGCTCCTACAATGAGCAGTTCTTC
TRBV12-3/TRBV12-4	NA	NA	TRBJ2-3	CASNGVASADTQYF	TGTGCCAGCAATGGGGTCGCTAGCGCAGATACGCAGTATTTT
TRBV21-1	NA	NA	TRBJ2-4	CASTINGRKNIQYF	TGTGCCAGCACCATTAACGGCAGAAAAAACATTCAGTACTTC
TRBV29-1	NA	many	TRBJ1-1	CSVERDRREAFF	TGCAGCGTTGAAAGGGATCGCCGTGAAGCTTTCTTT
TRBV7-2	NA	few	TRBJ1-2	CASSYDRNYGYTF	TGTGCCAGCAGCTATGACAGGAACTATGGCTACACCTTC
TRBV20-1	TRBD1	few	TRBJ1-1	CSALRGQGGTEAFF	TGCAGTGCTCTGCGGGGACAGGGGGGCACTGAAGCTTTCTTT
TRBV5-1	TRBD2	many	TRBJ2-2	CASSYVPGTSGSRTGELFF	TGCGCCAGCAGCTACGTTCCCGGGACTAGCGGGAGTAGGACCGGGGAGCTGTTTTTT
TRBV12-3/TRBV12-4	TRBD1	few	TRBJ1-1	CASSFPGQGKSNTEAFF	TGTGCCAGCAGTTTCCCTGGACAGGGTAAATCGAACACTGAAGCTTTCTTT
TRBV20-1	NA	few	TRBJ1-5	CSARDKQGDWRGQPQHF	TGCAGTGCTAGAGATAAACAGGGAGACTGGAGGGGTCAGCCCCAGCATTTT
TRBV5-5	TRBD1	NA	TRBJ2-2	CASSVSDRRNTGELFF	TGTGCCAGCAGCGTCTCGGACAGGAGGAACACCGGGGAGCTGTTTTTT
TRBV24-1	NA	NA	TRBJ1-2	CATSDLRHDYGYTF	TGTGCCACCAGTGACCTGAGACACGACTATGGCTACACCTTC
TRBV29-1	NA	many	TRBJ2-1	CSVSEGYNEQFF	TGCAGCGTTTCGGAAGGGTACAATGAGCAGTTCTTC
TRBV2	NA	NA	TRBJ1-5	CASMWTVNQPQHF	TGTGCCAGCATGTGGACAGTCAATCAGCCCCAGCATTTT
TRBV18	TRBD1	few	TRBJ1-3	CASSPPLGTGILPGNTIYF	TGTGCCAGCTCACCTCCCCTTGGGACAGGAATTTTGCCTGGAAACACCATATATTTT
TRBV28	NA	NA	TRBJ2-5	CASSIPGLQETQYF	TGTGCCAGCAGCATACCGGGACTTCAAGAGACCCAGTACTTC
TRBV28	TRBD1	many	TRBJ2-3	CAALRPGQTQYF	TGTGCCGCTCTTAGACCGGGACAGACGCAGTATTTT
TRBV7-8	NA	few	TRBJ1-1	CASSLGLITNTEAFF	TGTGCCAGCAGCTTAGGCCTCATTACGAACACTGAAGCTTTCTTT
TRBV7-2	NA	NA	TRBJ1-4	CASSSQGSNEKLFF	TGTGCCAGCAGCTCACAGGGATCTAATGAAAAACTGTTTTTT
TRBV7-6	TRBD1	NA	TRBJ2-2	CASRVGTDFTGELFF	TGTGCCAGCAGGGTTGGGACAGACTTCACCGGGGAGCTGTTTTTT
TRBV9	NA	many	TRBJ1-3	CASSDPYKGNTIYF	TGTGCCAGCAGCGACCCGTATAAGGGAAACACCATATATTTT
TRBV15	NA	once	TRBJ1-1	CATSSGMANTEAFF	TGTGCCACCAGCAGTGGCATGGCAAACACTGAAGCTTTCTTT
TRBV28	NA	NA	TRBJ2-4	CASSLFSDIQYF	TGTGCCAGCAGTTTATTTTCGGACATTCAGTACTTC
TRBV29-1	NA	few	TRBJ1-1	CSVEQGSTEAFF	TGCAGCGTAGAACAGGGTAGCACTGAAGCTTTCTTT
TRBV28	NA	NA	TRBJ2-5	CASSPPRGKTQYF	TGTGCCAGCAGTCCCCCGCGAGGGAAGACCCAGTACTTC
TRBV21-1	NA	few	TRBJ1-4	CASSSRRRDRGLPLNEKLFF	TGTGCCAGCAGCTCCCGAAGGCGGGACAGGGGACTCCCCCTTAATGAAAAACTGTTTTTT
TRBV12-3/TRBV12-4	NA	few	TRBJ2-3	CASTQLRGASTDTQYF	TGTGCCAGCACCCAGCTACGGGGGGCCAGCACAGATACGCAGTATTTT
TRBV30	NA	NA	TRBJ2-5	CAWKVGQQGRETQYF	TGTGCCTGGAAGGTCGGACAGCAGGGGCGAGAGACCCAGTACTTC
TRBV29-1	NA	many	TRBJ2-1	CSVARGGINYNEQFF	TGCAGCGTTGCCCGAGGGGGGATCAACTACAATGAGCAGTTCTTC
TRBV7-9	NA	few	TRBJ2-3	CASSLGTGGADTQYF	TGTGCCAGCAGCTTAGGGACAGGAGGGGCAGATACGCAGTATTTT
TRBV9	NA	NA	TRBJ2-1	CASSVTSGTVNEQFF	TGTGCCAGCAGCGTGACAAGCGGAACTGTCAATGAGCAGTTCTTC
TRBV27	TRBD2	few	TRBJ2-1	CASSHLGHSAGTSGHNEQFF	TGTGCCAGCAGCCACCTGGGGCACTCAGCCGGGACTAGCGGACACAATGAGCAGTTCTTC
TRBV7-9	NA	NA	TRBJ2-1	CASSPQSLEQFF	TGTGCCAGCAGCCCGCAGTCACTTGAGCAGTTCTTC
TRBV12-3/TRBV12-4	TRBD1	NA	TRBJ1-1	CASSWGQGGANTEAFF	TGTGCCAGCAGTTGGGGACAGGGAGGGGCTAACACTGAAGCTTTCTTT
TRBV12-3/TRBV12-4	NA	few	TRBJ1-5	CASSFSGPIVQPQHF	TGTGCCAGCAGTTTTTCTGGCCCAATAGTTCAGCCCCAGCATTTT
TRBV4-1	TRBD2	few	TRBJ2-3	CASSQGLAGGPTDTQYF	TGCGCCAGCAGCCAAGGACTAGCGGGGGGCCCCACAGATACGCAGTATTTT
TRBV7-9	NA	many	TRBJ2-3	CASSLLVGGRTDTQYF	TGTGCCAGCAGCTTATTGGTCGGGGGTCGCACAGATACGCAGTATTTT
TRBV12-5	TRBD1	NA	TRBJ1-2	CASGRQGDYGYTF	TGTGCTAGTGGACGACAGGGCGACTATGGCTACACCTTC
TRBV5-1	NA	NA	TRBJ2-1	CASSWRGGRRYNEQFF	TGCGCCAGCAGCTGGAGGGGGGGGCGTCGCTACAATGAGCAGTTCTTC
TRBV20-1	NA	NA	TRBJ2-5	CSARVEAPWVKETQYF	TGCAGTGCTAGAGTGGAGGCTCCTTGGGTTAAAGAGACCCAGTACTTC